Below, 22 T cell receptor beta chains from the same sample are listed, as sequenced in a study of Graves' ophthalmopathy and Graves' hyperthyroidism. From RNA, the CDR3 regions of TCR beta chains were amplified and sequenced. Amplification began with first-round RT-PCR using HTBI primers, then second-round multiplex PCR was performed. TCRdb recomputed calls from the multiplex PCR reads with MiXCR, one row per CDR3 protein. The sample has almost 750,000 distinct CDR3 sequences; roughly two fifths are singletons. The sequencing sample was made of peripheral blood. These receptors were collected from an adult man with Graves' ophthalmopathy.

This clonotype was seen at least ten times. The chain recombines TRBV2 with TRBJ2-7; the D gene could be TRBD1 or TRBD2 (5 bases each). This CDR3 region has 14 residues. V shed 5 bases and J shed 2 bases, with 13 bases lying between them. Germline assignment: CDR1 SNHLY and CDR2 FYNNEI. CDR3 nucleotide sequence: TGTGCCAGCAGTAGGGTGGGGGTCACCTACGAGCAGTACTTC. This codes for CASSRVGVTYEQYF.

This clonotype was recorded many times. The chain combines TRBV20-1 with TRBJ1-4; D not resolved. The CDR3 contains 11 residues. Deletions cut 4 bases from V and 8 bases from J, with 8 bases between. From germline, CDR1 is DFQATT and CDR2 SNEGSKA (reference sequence). The CDR3 loop reads CSANHDEKLFF. CDR3 nucleotide sequence: TGCAGTGCTAATCACGACGAAAAACTGTTTTTT.

This clonotype was picked up a small number of times. Since no conserved phenylalanine or tryptophan closes the CDR3, a read error is the likely cause. This chain's CDR3 is CASSNEDRRPPRNQPQHV. CDR3 DNA sequence: TGTGCCAGCTCAAACGAGGACAGGCGGCCTCCCCGCAATCAGCCCCAGCATGTT. V is TRBV7-6 and J is TRBJ1-5, with 7 bases fitting TRBD1. CDR3 size: 18 residues. Per the germline V gene, CDR1 is SGHVS and CDR2 is FNYEAQ. Germline trimming cut 8 bases from V and 2 bases from J; bases unmatched to any gene: 18.

The rearrangement links TRBV2 to TRBJ1-2; tentatively, D is TRBD1 (5 bases). The CDR3 is 14 amino acids. Germline lookup yields CDR1 SNHLY and CDR2 FYNNEI. The ends were cut back, 6 bases at V and 4 bases at J, with 15 bases in the middle. The CDR3 DNA reads TGTGCCAGCAGCGGTCCCCAGGGCGGCTATGGCTACACCTTC. This encodes CASSGPQGGYGYTF.

The V and J genes are TRBV7-2 and TRBJ1-5; 7 bases match TRBD1. CDR3 length: 13 amino acids. V was pared by 4 bases and J by 11 bases, with 8 bases of the junction left unmatched. Germline V CDR1 and CDR2: SGHTA, FQGNSA. CDR3 region: CASSSGQQETQHF. CDR3 bases: TGTGCCAGCAGCTCGGGACAGCAAGAGACCCAGCATTTT. Filled out from reference TRBV7-2 and TRBJ1-5, the complete variable domain reads GAGVSQSPSNKVTEKGKDVELRCDPISGHTALYWYRQSLGQGLEFLIYFQGNSAPDKSGLPSDRFSAERTGGSVSTLTIQRTQQEDSAVYLCASSSGQQETQHFGDGTRLSIL.

The chain carries TRBV11-2 and TRBJ2-7; 10 nucleotides agree with TRBD2. There are 16 residues in the CDR3. CDR1 and CDR2 from the germline V gene are SGHAT and FQNNGV. The V and J ends lost 5 bases and 7 bases, in that order; junction bases with no gene match: 14. CDR3 in amino acids: CASSQNFLAGAREQYF. The CDR3, as DNA: TGTGCCAGCAGCCAAAATTTTCTAGCGGGAGCCAGAGAGCAGTACTTC.

This clonotype was seen once. The junction shows a germline mismatch at one end, possibly a read error. The V call is TRBV7-8, the J call TRBJ2-7; possibly TRBD1 for D (6 bases). CDR1 and CDR2 (germline): SGHVS, FQNEAQ. This CDR3 comprises 16 residues. Written as DNA, the CDR3 is TGTGCCAGCAGCCCCCAGACAGGAACCCACTCCTACGAGCAGTACTTT. Amino acid sequence: CASSPQTGTHSYEQYF. The full variable domain, rest sourced from reference TRBV7-8 and TRBJ2-7, is GAGVSQSPRYKVAKRGQDVALRCDPISGHVSLFWYQQALGQGPEFLTYFQNEAQLDKSGLPSDRFFAERPEGSVSTLKIQRTQQEDSAVYLCASSPQTGTHSYEQYFGPGTRLTVT.

This clonotype was observed a single time. V gene TRBV10-3 combines with J gene TRBJ1-1; the match to TRBD1 covers 9 bases. Germline trimming cut 2 bases from V and 6 bases from J; bases unmatched to any gene: 4. The CDR3 is made up of 14 amino acids. In germline, CDR1 is ENHRY, CDR2 SYGVKD. CDR3 DNA: TGTGCCATCAGTGAGGCGTACAGGGGGCCTGAAGCTTTCTTT. It specifies CAISEAYRGPEAFF.

In this sample, this clonotype turned up many times. The chain links TRBV7-8 to TRBJ2-5; the match to TRBD1 covers 9 bases. V lost 5 bases to trimming and J lost 0 bases; unmatched junction nucleotides: 4. The CDR3 has 15 residues. Germline V lookup: CDR1 SGHVS, CDR2 FQNEAQ. CDR3 sequence reads: CASSVGTGNQETQYF. The CDR3 DNA is TGTGCCAGCAGCGTCGGGACAGGGAACCAAGAGACCCAGTACTTC.

In this sample, this clonotype turned up many times. The rearrangement joins TRBV10-2 to TRBJ2-2, with 8 bases lining up with TRBD2. J was trimmed by 0 bases and V by 4 bases; bases with no gene match: 4. Germline V gene lookup returns CDR1 WSHSY and CDR2 SAAADI. The CDR3 totals 16 residues. CDR3 sequence: CASSVQGLANTGELFF. The CDR3 DNA is TGCGCCAGCAGTGTTCAGGGACTAGCGAACACCGGGGAGCTGTTTTTT.

The chain uses TRBV10-3 and TRBJ1-3; tentative D call: TRBD1 (5 bases). V lost 0 bases to trimming and J lost 15 bases, with 12 bases between them. CDR1 and CDR2 from the germline V gene are ENHRY and SYGVKD. The CDR3 length is 12 residues. For the CDR3, the DNA is TGTGCCATCAGTGAGTCCCGGACAACGGGATATTTT. Translation gives CAISESRTTGYF.

The genes are TRBV10-1 and TRBJ1-3, with D possibly matching TRBD1 (5 bases). Trimming shortened V by 8 bases and J by 0 bases, and 8 bases separated the two germline ends. The germline gives CDR1 WNHNN, CDR2 SYGVQD (reference sequence). This CDR3 comprises 13 residues. CDR3 sequence: CASHGGSGNTIYF. The CDR3 DNA follows: TGCGCCAGCCACGGGGGCTCTGGAAACACCATATATTTT.

This chain uses TRBV20-1 with TRBJ2-2, with 9 bases fitting TRBD1. CDR1 is DFQATT and CDR2 is SNEGSKA in the germline V gene (reference sequence). The J segment lost 10 bases and the V segment lost 5 bases, leaving 11 bases of the junction unmatched. The CDR3 covers 14 residues. Here the CDR3 reads CSALQGARGEELFF. CDR3 DNA: TGCAGTGCTCTACAGGGGGCCCGGGGGGAGGAGCTGTTTTTT.

A word on this clonotype: A read error may be the cause here, since a much bigger clone is one base away. The genes are TRBV7-3 and TRBJ1-3; no clear D. CDR1 and CDR2 (germline): SGHTA, FQGTGA. The CDR3 consists of 11 residues. This CDR3 reads CTSSPYDTIYF. CDR3 coding DNA: TGTACCAGCAGCCCCTACGACACCATATATTTT.

With respect to this clonotype: No conserved phenylalanine or tryptophan is present at the end of the CDR3, so a read error is the likely explanation. No DNA is shown, since the ends of the CDR3 on it are uncertain; the CDR3 is the one TCRdb lists. The chain joins TRBV2 to TRBJ2-7; TRBD2, the table's D call, was not compared with the DNA. The germline CDR1 and CDR2 sequences are SNHLY and FYNNEI. With termini counted, the CDR3 has 9 amino acids. CDR3 in amino acids: CASSVSGGA.

This clonotype was seen ten or more times. One end of the junction is discordant with germline, which a read error may explain. This sequence joins TRBV7-9 and TRBJ2-5; D not certain. The CDR3 sequence is 12 residues long. Per the germline V gene, CDR1 is SEHNR and CDR2 is FQNEAQ (reference sequence). This CDR3 is CASSQELETQYF. DNA of the CDR3: TGCGCCAGCAGCCAAGAGTTGGAGACCCAGTACTTC.

This clonotype was counted at least ten times. The chain links TRBV7-2 to TRBJ1-2; D remains ambiguous. The V and J ends lost 5 bases and 5 bases respectively, with 12 bases between them. The CDR3 totals 13 residues. Germline V gene lookup returns CDR1 SGHTA and CDR2 FQGNSA. For the CDR3, the DNA is TGTGCCAGCAGCCAGGACGGACTGTATGGCTACACCTTC. It codes for CASSQDGLYGYTF.

This clonotype was seen more than once but under ten times. The chain uses TRBV20-1 and TRBJ2-5, with 7 bases fitting TRBD2. The CDR3 contains 16 residues. Germline CDR1 reads DFQATT; CDR2 reads SNEGSKA (reference sequence). V lost 3 bases, J lost 5 bases, and 15 bases stayed unmatched. CDR3 amino acids: CSASRRLASGGETQYF. The CDR3 DNA reads TGCAGTGCTAGCCGCCGACTAGCTTCTGGAGGGGAGACCCAGTACTTC.

Points on this clonotype: At one end, the junction sequence differs from germline, possibly due to a read error. The rearrangement uses TRBV19 and TRBJ2-2; 9 bases match TRBD1. This CDR3 has 16 residues. The germline V gene encodes CDR1 LNHDA and CDR2 SQIVND (reference sequence). CDR3 coding DNA: TGCGCCAGCAGCCCAGGGACAGGGTGGAACACCGGGGAGCTGTTTTTT. It specifies CASSPGTGWNTGELFF.

The table lists this clonotype with many counts. The chain uses TRBV11-2 and TRBJ1-2, with D perhaps matching TRBD1 (5 bases). The V gene lost 5 bases and the J gene lost 0 bases, with 13 bases spanning the gap. The CDR3 is made up of 15 amino acids. The germline CDR1 and CDR2 sequences are SGHAT and FQNNGV. CDR3 region: CASSPRGLTNYGYTF. CDR3 nucleotides: TGTGCCAGCAGCCCCCGGGGCCTAACTAACTATGGCTACACCTTC.

This clonotype was found many times. This chain connects TRBV7-7 to TRBJ2-5, with D unclear. Between the trimmed V and J ends, which lost 5 bases and 5 bases, there was a span of 15 bases. The CDR3 covers 14 residues. Germline lookup yields CDR1 SSHAT and CDR2 FNYEAQ (reference sequence). CDR3 nucleotides: TGTGCCAGCAGCCAGCATGGGCTGTCGGAGACCCAGTACTTC. This translates into CASSQHGLSETQYF.

The chain employs TRBV9 and TRBJ1-6; the match to TRBD1 covers 9 bases. Per the germline V gene, CDR1 is SGDLS and CDR2 is YYNGEE. The V gene end was trimmed by 4 bases and the J gene end by 6 bases; junction bases not matched to a gene: 8. CDR3 length: 16 residues. The CDR3 coding sequence is TGTGCCAGCAGCTTGGGGACAGGGTATCTTAATTCACCCCTCCACTTT. Amino acid sequence: CASSLGTGYLNSPLHF.